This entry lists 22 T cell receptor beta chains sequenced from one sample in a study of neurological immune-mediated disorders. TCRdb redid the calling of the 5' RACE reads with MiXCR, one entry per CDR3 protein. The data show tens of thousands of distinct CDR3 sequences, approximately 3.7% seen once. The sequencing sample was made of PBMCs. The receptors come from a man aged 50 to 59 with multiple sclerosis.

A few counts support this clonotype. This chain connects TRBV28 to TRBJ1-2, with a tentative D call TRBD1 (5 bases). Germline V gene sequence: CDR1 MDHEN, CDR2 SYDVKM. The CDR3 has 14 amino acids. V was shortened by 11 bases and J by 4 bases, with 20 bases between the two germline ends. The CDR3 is CAGSRGGAIYGYTF. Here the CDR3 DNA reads TGTGCCGGCTCAAGAGGCGGGGCGATCTATGGCTACACCTTC.

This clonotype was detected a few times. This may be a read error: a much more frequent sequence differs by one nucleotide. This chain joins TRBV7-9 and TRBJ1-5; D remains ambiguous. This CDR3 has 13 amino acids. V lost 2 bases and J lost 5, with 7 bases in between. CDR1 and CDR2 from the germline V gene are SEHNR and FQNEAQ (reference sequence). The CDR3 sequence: CASSLNADQPQHF. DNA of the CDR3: TGTGCCAGCAGCTTAAACGCGGATCAGCCCCAGCATTTT. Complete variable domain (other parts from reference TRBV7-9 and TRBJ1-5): DTGVSQNPRHKITKRGQNVTFRCDPISEHNRLYWYRQTLGQGPEFLTYFQNEAQLEKSRLLSDRFSAERPKGSFSTLEIQRTEQGDSAMYLCASSLNADQPQHFGDGTRLSIL.

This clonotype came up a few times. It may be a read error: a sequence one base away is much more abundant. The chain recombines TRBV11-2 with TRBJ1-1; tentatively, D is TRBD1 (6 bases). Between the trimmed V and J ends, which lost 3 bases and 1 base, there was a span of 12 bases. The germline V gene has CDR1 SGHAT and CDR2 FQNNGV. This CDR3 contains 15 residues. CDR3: CASSLVQGTNTEAFF. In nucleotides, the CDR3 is TGTGCCAGCAGCTTGGTGCAGGGGACGAACACTGAAGCTTTCTTT.

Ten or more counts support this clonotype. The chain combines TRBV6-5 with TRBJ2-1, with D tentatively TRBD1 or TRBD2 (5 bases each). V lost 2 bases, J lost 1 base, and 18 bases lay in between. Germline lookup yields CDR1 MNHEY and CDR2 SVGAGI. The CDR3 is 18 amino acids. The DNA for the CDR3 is TGTGCCAGCAGTTACAGGGCATGGGGCAGGGAGTCCTACAATGAGCAGTTCTTC. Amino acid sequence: CASSYRAWGRESYNEQFF.

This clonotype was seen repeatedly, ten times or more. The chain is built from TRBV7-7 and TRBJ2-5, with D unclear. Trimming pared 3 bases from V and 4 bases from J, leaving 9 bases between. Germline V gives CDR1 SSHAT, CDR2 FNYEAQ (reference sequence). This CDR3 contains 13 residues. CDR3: CASSFSSRETQYF. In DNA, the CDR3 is TGTGCCAGCAGCTTCTCGTCCCGAGAGACCCAGTACTTC.

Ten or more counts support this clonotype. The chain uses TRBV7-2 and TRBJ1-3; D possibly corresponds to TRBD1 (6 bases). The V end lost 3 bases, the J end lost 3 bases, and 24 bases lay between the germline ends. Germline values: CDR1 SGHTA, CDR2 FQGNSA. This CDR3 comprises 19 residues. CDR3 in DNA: TGTGCCAGCAGCTTGGGCCCTGCTGGGACGGGACATCTTGGAAACACCATATATTTT. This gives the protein CASSLGPAGTGHLGNTIYF.

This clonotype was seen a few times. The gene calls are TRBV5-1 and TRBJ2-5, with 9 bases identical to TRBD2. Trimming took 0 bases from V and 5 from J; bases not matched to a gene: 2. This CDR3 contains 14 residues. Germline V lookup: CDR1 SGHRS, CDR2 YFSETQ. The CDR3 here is CASSLDLAGETQYF. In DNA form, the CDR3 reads TGCGCCAGCAGCTTGGACCTAGCGGGGGAGACCCAGTACTTC.

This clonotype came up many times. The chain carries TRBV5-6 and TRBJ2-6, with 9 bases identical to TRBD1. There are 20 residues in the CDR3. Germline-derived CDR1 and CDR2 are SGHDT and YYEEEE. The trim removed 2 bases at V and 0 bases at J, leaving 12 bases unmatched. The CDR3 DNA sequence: TGTGCCAGCAGCTTTTACAGACCGGGACAGGGAAACTCTGGGGCCAACGTCCTGACTTTC. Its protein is CASSFYRPGQGNSGANVLTF.

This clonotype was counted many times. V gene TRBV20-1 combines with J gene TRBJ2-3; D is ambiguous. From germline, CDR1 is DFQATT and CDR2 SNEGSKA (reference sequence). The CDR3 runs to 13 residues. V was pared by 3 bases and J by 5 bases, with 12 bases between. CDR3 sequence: CSARYSGGDTQYF. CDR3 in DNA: TGCAGTGCTAGGTACTCGGGTGGAGATACGCAGTATTTT.

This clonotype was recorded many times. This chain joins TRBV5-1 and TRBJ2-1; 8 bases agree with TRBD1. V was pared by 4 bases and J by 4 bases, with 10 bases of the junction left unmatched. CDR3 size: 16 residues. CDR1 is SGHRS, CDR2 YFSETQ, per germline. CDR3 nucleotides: TGCGCCAGCAGCCCCCCGGGACAGGTTGGGTACAATGAGCAGTTCTTC. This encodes CASSPPGQVGYNEQFF. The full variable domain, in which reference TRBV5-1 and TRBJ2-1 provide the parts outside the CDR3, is KAGVTQTPRYLIKTRGQQVTLSCSPISGHRSVSWYQQTPGQGLQFLFEYFSETQRNKGNFPGRFSGRQFSNSRSEMNVSTLELGDSALYLCASSPPGQVGYNEQFFGPGTRLTVL.

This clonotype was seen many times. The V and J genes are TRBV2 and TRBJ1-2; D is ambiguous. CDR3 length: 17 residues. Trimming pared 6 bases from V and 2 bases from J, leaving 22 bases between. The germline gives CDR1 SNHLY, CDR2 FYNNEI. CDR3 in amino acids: CASREAGITMKNYGYTF. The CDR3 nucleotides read TGTGCCAGCAGAGAGGCCGGGATCACCATGAAGAACTATGGCTACACCTTC.

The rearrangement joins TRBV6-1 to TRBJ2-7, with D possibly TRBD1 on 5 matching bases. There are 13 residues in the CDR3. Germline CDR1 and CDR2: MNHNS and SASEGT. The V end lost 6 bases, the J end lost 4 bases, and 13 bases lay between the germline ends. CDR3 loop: CASSPVSGYEQYV. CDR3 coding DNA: TGTGCCAGCAGCCCCGTCTCAGGGTACGAGCAGTACGTC.

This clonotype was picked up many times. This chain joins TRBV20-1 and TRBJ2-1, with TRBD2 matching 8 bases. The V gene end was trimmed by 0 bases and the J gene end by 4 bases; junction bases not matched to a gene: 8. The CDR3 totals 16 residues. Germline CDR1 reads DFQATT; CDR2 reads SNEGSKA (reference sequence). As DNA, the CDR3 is TGCAGTGCTAGAGACCCCATTGCGGGGGGTTACAATGAGCAGTTCTTC. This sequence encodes CSARDPIAGGYNEQFF.

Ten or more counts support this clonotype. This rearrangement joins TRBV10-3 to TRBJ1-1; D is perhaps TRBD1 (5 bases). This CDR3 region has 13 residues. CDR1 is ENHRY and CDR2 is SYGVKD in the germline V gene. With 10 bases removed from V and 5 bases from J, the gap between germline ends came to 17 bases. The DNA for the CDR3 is TGTGCCACGAACGGACACCGTGAAACTGAAGCTTTCTTT. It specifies CATNGHRETEAFF.

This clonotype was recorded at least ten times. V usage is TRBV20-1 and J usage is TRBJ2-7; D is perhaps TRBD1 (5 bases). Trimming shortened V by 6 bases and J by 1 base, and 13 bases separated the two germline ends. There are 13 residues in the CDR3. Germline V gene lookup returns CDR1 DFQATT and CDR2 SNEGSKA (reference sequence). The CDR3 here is CSARQTLSYEQYF. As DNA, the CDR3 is TGCAGTGCCAGACAGACACTTTCCTACGAGCAGTACTTC.

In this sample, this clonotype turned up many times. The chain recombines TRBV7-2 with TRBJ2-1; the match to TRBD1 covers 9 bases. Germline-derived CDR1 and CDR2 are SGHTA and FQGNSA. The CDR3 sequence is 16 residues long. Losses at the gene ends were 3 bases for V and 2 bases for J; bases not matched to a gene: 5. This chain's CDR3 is CASSFGTGNPYNEQFF. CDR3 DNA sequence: TGTGCCAGCAGCTTCGGGACAGGGAATCCCTACAATGAGCAGTTCTTC.

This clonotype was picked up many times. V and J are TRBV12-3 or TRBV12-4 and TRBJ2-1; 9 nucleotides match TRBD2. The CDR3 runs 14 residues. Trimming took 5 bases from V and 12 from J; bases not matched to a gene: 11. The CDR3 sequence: CASSAPSGAFAQFF. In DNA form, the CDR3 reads TGTGCCAGCAGTGCCCCTAGCGGGGCCTTCGCGCAGTTCTTC.

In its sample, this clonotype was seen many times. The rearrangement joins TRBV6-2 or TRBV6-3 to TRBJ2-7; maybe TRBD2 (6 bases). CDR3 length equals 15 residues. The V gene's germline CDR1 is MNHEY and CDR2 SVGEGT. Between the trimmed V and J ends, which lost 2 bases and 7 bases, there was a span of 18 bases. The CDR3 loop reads CASSYNRWRGLEQYF. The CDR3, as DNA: TGTGCCAGCAGTTACAACAGGTGGAGGGGTTTGGAGCAGTACTTC.

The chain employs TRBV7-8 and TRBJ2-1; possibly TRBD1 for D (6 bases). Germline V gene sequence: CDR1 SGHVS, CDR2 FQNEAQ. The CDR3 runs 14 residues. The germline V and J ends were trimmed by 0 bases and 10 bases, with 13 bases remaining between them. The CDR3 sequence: CASSLAVQGGEQFF. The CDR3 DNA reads TGTGCCAGCAGCTTAGCTGTACAGGGTGGGGAGCAGTTCTTC. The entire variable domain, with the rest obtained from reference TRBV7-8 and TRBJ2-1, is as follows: GAGVSQSPRYKVAKRGQDVALRCDPISGHVSLFWYQQALGQGPEFLTYFQNEAQLDKSGLPSDRFFAERPEGSVSTLKIQRTQQEDSAVYLCASSLAVQGGEQFFGPGTRLTVL.

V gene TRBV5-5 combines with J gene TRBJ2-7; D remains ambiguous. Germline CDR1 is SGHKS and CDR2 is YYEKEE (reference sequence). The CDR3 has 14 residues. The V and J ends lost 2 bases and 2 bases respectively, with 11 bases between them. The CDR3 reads CASSFWSATYEQYF. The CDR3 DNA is TGTGCCAGCAGCTTTTGGTCAGCAACCTACGAGCAGTACTTC.

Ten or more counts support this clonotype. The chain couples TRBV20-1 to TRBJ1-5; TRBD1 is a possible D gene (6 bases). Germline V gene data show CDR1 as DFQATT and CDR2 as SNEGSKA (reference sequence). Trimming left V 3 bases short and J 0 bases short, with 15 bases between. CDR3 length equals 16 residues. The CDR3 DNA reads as TGCAGTGCTAGGAAAACAGGGTCAAATAGCAATCAGCCCCAGCATTTT. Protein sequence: CSARKTGSNSNQPQHF.

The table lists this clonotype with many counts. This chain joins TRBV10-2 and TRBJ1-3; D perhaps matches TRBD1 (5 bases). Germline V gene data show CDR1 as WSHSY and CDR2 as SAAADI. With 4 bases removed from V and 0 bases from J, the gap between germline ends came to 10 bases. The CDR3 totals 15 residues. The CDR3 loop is CASSGGDSSGNTIYF. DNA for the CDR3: TGCGCCAGCAGTGGGGGTGACAGCTCTGGAAACACCATATATTTT.